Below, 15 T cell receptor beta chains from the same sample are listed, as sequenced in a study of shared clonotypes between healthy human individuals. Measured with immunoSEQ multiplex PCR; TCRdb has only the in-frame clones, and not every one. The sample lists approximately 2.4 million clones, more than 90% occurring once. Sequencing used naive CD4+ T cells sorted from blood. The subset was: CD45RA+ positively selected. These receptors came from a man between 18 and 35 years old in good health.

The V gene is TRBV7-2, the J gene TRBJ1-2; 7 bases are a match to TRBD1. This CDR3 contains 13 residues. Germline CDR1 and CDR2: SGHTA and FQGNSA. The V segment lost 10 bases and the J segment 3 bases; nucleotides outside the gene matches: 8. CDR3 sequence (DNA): TGTGCCACCCAGGGGGGTTTTGACTATGGCTACACCTTC. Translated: CATQGGFDYGYTF. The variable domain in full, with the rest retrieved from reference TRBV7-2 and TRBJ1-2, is GAGVSQSPSNKVTEKGKDVELRCDPISGHTALYWYRQSLGQGLEFLIYFQGNSAPDKSGLPSDRFSAERTGGSVSTLTIQRTQQEDSAVYLCATQGGFDYGYTFGSGTRLTVV.

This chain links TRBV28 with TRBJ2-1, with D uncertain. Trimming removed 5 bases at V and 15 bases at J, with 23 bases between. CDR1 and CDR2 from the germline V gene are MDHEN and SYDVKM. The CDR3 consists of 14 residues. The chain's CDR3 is CASSLYSDHYTRFF. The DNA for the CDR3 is TGTGCCAGCAGTCTATATTCTGACCATTATACACGGTTCTTC.

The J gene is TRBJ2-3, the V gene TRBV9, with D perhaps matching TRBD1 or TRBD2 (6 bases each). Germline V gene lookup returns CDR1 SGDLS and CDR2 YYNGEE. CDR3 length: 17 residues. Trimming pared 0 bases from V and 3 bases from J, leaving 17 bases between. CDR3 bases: TGTGCCAGCAGCGTAGGGCGCCGCGGAGGGGGGACAGATACGCAGTATTTT. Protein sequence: CASSVGRRGGGTDTQYF.

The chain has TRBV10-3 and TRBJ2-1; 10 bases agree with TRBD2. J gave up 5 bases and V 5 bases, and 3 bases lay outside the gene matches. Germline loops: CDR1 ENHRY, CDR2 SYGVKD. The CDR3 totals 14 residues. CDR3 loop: CAISPGLANNEQFF. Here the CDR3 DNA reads TGTGCCATCAGTCCGGGACTAGCGAACAATGAGCAGTTCTTC.

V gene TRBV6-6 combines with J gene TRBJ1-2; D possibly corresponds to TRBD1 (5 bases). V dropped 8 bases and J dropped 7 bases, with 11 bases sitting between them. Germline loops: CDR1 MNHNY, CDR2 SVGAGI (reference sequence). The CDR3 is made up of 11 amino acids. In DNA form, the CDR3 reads TGTGCCAGCTGGGGCTTTTCTGGCTACACCTTC. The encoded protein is CASWGFSGYTF.

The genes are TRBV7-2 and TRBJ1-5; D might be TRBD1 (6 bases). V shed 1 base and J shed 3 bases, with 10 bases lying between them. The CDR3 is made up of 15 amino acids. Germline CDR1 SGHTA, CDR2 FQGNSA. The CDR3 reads CASSLEGHYNQPQHF. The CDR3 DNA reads TGTGCCAGCAGCTTAGAGGGACACTACAATCAGCCCCAGCATTTT.

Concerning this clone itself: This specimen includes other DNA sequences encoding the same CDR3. CDR3 nucleotides: TGTGCCAGCAGTGAAACAGCTAATCAGCCCCAGCATTTT. Its protein is CASSETANQPQHF. The chain carries TRBV6-1 and TRBJ1-5; D gene uncertain. The germline CDR1 and CDR2 sequences are MNHNS and SASEGT. V was clipped by 2 bases and J by 4 bases, with 6 bases between them. CDR3 size: 13 residues.

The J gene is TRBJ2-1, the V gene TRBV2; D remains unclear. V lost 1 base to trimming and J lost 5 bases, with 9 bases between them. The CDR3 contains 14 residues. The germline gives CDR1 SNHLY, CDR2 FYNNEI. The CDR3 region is CASSEDSWDNEQFF. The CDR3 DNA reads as TGTGCCAGCAGTGAAGACAGTTGGGACAATGAGCAGTTCTTC.

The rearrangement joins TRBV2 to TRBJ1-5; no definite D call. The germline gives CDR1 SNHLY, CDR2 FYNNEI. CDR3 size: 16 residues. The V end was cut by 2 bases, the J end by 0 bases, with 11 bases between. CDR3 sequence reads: CASSEQGRNSNQPQHF. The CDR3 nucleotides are TGTGCCAGCAGTGAACAAGGCAGGAATAGCAATCAGCCCCAGCATTTT.

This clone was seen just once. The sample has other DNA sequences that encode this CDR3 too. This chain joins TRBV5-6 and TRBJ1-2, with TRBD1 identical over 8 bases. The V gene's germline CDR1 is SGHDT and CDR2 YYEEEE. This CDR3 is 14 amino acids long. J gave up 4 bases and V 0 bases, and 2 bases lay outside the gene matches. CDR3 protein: CASSLGQGSYGYTF. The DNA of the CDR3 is TGTGCCAGCAGCTTGGGACAGGGGAGCTATGGCTACACCTTC.

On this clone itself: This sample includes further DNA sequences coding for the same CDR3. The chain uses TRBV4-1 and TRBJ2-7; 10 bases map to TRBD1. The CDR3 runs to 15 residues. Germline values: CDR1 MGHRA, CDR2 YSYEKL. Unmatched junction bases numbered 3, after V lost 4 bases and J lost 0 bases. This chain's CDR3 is CASSPGQGPSYEQYF. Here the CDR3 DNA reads TGCGCCAGCAGCCCGGGACAGGGGCCCTCCTACGAGCAGTACTTC.

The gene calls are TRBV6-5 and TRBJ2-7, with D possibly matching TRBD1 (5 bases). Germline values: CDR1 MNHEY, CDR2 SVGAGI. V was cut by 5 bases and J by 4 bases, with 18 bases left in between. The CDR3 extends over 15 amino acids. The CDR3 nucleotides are TGTGCCAGCAGTCTTGGTGTAGGGGCCGGATACGAGCAGTACTTC. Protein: CASSLGVGAGYEQYF.

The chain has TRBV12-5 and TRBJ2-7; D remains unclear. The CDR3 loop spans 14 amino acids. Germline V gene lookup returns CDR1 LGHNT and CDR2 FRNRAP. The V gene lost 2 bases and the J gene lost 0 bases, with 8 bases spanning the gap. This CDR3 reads CASGLSQNSYEQYF. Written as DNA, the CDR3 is TGTGCTAGTGGTTTGAGCCAAAACTCCTACGAGCAGTACTTC.

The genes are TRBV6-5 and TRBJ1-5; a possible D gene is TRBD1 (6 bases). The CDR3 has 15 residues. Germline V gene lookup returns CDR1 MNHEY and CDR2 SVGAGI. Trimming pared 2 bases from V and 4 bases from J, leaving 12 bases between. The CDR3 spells CASSYTSGQNQPQHF. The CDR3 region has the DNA TGTGCCAGCAGTTACACATCGGGACAAAATCAGCCCCAGCATTTT.

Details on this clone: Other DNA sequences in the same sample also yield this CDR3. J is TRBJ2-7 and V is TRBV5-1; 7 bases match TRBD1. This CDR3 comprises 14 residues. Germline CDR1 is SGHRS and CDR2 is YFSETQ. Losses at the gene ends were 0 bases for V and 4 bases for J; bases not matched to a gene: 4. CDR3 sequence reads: CASSLVGQVYEQYF. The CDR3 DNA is TGCGCCAGCAGCTTGGTTGGACAGGTTTACGAGCAGTACTTC.